This paragraph covers one T cell receptor (beta chain) sequence. What it binds is unknown. The sample is drawn from a study of T cell responses to AZD1222 COVID-19 vaccine. General observations from the study: Dominant CD4 TCR responses targeted spike regions 160-218 and 743-854. Baseline serology detected seropositivity in only 5 or 6 AZD1222 recipients.

Germline V lookup: CDR1 LGHNA, CDR2 YSLEER. The CDR3 consists of 15 residues. Trimming removed 0 bases from V and 0 bases from J, with 8 bases in between. The protocol was immunoSEQ multiplex PCR, while the TCRdb copy is restricted to in-frame clones and leaves out a portion. The profile covers about 120,000 clones, with around 90% appearing a single time and 3.5% to 4% taken by the ten largest. This sequence was found in an adult who received the AZD1222 COVID-19 vaccine. The chain joins TRBV4-3 to TRBJ1-2; D gene uncertain. The material sequenced was peripheral blood, taken 28 days after the second AZD1222 dose. The DNA of the CDR3 is TGCGCCAGCAGCCAAGATCAGCGACCTAACTATGGCTACACCTTC. Translation: CASSQDQRPNYGYTF.